Following are 31 T cell receptor beta chains from one sample sequenced in a study of cytomegalovirus exposure and HLA in healthy donors. 13 Jbeta primers and 60 Vbeta primers were used for the PCR. TCRdb's copy holds only in-frame clones and misses some; the assay was immunoSEQ multiplex PCR. The sample consists of nearly 300,000 clones, roughly 89% of them appearing once. The sequenced material came from PBMCs. These receptors all stem from a middle-aged man in good health and CMV-seropositive.

With regard to this clone: In the same sample, other DNA sequences code for this CDR3. The V and J genes are TRBV27 and TRBJ2-2; 7 positions agree with TRBD1. Germline lookup yields CDR1 MNHEY and CDR2 SMNVEV (reference sequence). This CDR3 spans 15 amino acids. With V trimmed by 7 bases and J by 2 bases, 7 bases remained unmatched. The CDR3, as DNA: TGTGCCAGCACCCCAGACAGGGAAAACACCGGGGAGCTGTTTTTT. It is translated as CASTPDRENTGELFF.

The chain links TRBV7-2 to TRBJ2-7, with TRBD2 identical over 10 bases. CDR1 and CDR2 (germline): SGHTA, FQGNSA. J lost 0 bases, V lost 5 bases, and 1 base had no gene match. The CDR3 has 14 amino acids. CDR3 nucleotide sequence: TGTGCCAGCAGCCGGACTAGCGGCTCCTACGAGCAGTACTTC. It yields the protein CASSRTSGSYEQYF.

The chain carries TRBV7-9 and TRBJ1-2; TRBD1 agrees at 10 bases. J gave up 3 bases and V 5 bases, and 9 bases lay outside the gene matches. The CDR3 sequence is 16 residues long. Germline assignment: CDR1 SEHNR and CDR2 FQNEAQ (reference sequence). CDR3 coding DNA: TGTGCCAGCAGCCCCCGGACAGGGGGGATCGACTATGGCTACACCTTC. It codes for CASSPRTGGIDYGYTF.

This clone was detected a few times. The genes are TRBV7-8 and TRBJ2-1; 9 positions agree with TRBD2. The CDR3 consists of 16 residues. V was clipped by 5 bases and J by 6 bases; unmatched bases: 11. Germline V gene data show CDR1 as SGHVS and CDR2 as FQNEAQ. The CDR3 reads CASSPTNAGGPNEQFF. DNA of the CDR3: TGTGCCAGCAGCCCAACCAACGCGGGAGGGCCCAATGAGCAGTTCTTC. Filled out from reference TRBV7-8 and TRBJ2-1, the complete variable domain reads GAGVSQSPRYKVAKRGQDVALRCDPISGHVSLFWYQQALGQGPEFLTYFQNEAQLDKSGLPSDRFFAERPEGSVSTLKIQRTQQEDSAVYLCASSPTNAGGPNEQFFGPGTRLTVL.

This chain links TRBV7-3 with TRBJ1-1; D is undetermined. Germline V CDR1 and CDR2: SGHTA, FQGTGA. This CDR3 is built from 13 residues. V lost 5 bases and J 8 bases, leaving 15 bases between the germline ends. CDR3 DNA: TGTGCCAGCAGCGGTACCGCGCTAGAAGAAGCTTTCTTT. Its translation: CASSGTALEEAFF.

The chain couples TRBV27 to TRBJ2-7; D might be TRBD1 (5 bases). The length of the CDR3 is 13 residues. Germline assignment: CDR1 MNHEY and CDR2 SMNVEV (reference sequence). Trimming removed 4 bases at V and 0 bases at J, with 7 bases between. DNA for the CDR3: TGTGCCAGCAGTTACCAGGGCTCCTACGAGCAGTACTTC. Its protein product is CASSYQGSYEQYF.

V gene TRBV5-1 combines with J gene TRBJ2-7, with 8 bases that match TRBD1. Per germline, CDR1 SGHRS and CDR2 YFSETQ. J was trimmed by 5 bases and V by 4 bases; bases with no gene match: 14. The CDR3 runs to 16 residues. The DNA for the CDR3 is TGCGCCAGCAGCGCCGGGACAGGCTCTCGAGATGACGAGCAGTACTTC. Its translation is CASSAGTGSRDDEQYF.

The V and J genes are TRBV9 and TRBJ1-1; 7 nucleotides match TRBD1. Germline V gene data show CDR1 as SGDLS and CDR2 as YYNGEE. J was trimmed by 5 bases and V by 3 bases; bases with no gene match: 10. The CDR3 loop spans 15 amino acids. DNA of the CDR3: TGTGCCAGCAGCGACATCCTTACAGGGGTGACTGAAGCTTTCTTT. This sequence encodes CASSDILTGVTEAFF.

The genes are TRBV18 and TRBJ1-2; 11 nucleotides align to TRBD1. Germline-derived CDR1 and CDR2 are KGHSH and LQKENI. This CDR3 is 15 amino acids long. The J segment lost 3 bases and the V segment lost 2 bases, leaving 2 bases of the junction unmatched. CDR3 amino acids: CASSPGQGAYYGYTF. CDR3 in DNA: TGTGCCAGCTCACCAGGACAGGGGGCATACTATGGCTACACCTTC.

As to this clone: The sample has other DNA sequences that encode this CDR3 too. The chain employs TRBV11-3 and TRBJ2-1; 14 bases agree with TRBD2. The CDR3 has 15 residues. Germline assignment: CDR1 SGHNT and CDR2 YENEEA. V lost 3 bases to trimming and J lost 6 bases; unmatched junction nucleotides: 1. CDR3 amino acids: CASSLGLAGVNEQFF. The CDR3 DNA follows: TGTGCCAGCAGCTTGGGACTAGCGGGAGTCAATGAGCAGTTCTTC.

The rearrangement links TRBV27 to TRBJ2-1; 7 bases map to TRBD1. The germline gives CDR1 MNHEY, CDR2 SMNVEV (reference sequence). Unmatched junction bases numbered 6, after V lost 5 bases and J lost 2 bases. The CDR3 runs 15 residues. The CDR3 coding sequence is TGTGCCAGCAGTCAGACAGGGCCGCCCTACAATGAGCAGTTCTTC. Protein product: CASSQTGPPYNEQFF.

The rearrangement joins TRBV4-1 to TRBJ1-2, with TRBD1 as a possible D gene (5 bases). The CDR3 covers 14 residues. With 0 bases removed from V and 2 bases from J, the gap between germline ends came to 7 bases. Per the germline V gene, CDR1 is MGHRA and CDR2 is YSYEKL. CDR3 DNA sequence: TGCGCCAGCAGCCAAGAACAGGCCAACTATGGCTACACCTTC. It specifies CASSQEQANYGYTF.

The rearrangement joins TRBV10-3 to TRBJ2-1, with a tentative D call TRBD2 (5 bases). Germline loops: CDR1 ENHRY, CDR2 SYGVKD. The CDR3 runs 15 residues. Between the trimmed V and J ends, which lost 4 bases and 1 base, there was a span of 11 bases. CDR3 protein: CAISGSGRSYNEQFF. The DNA for the CDR3 is TGTGCCATCAGTGGGAGCGGACGGTCCTACAATGAGCAGTTCTTC.

The chain joins TRBV29-1 to TRBJ2-7; possibly TRBD1 for D (6 bases). Looked up from germline, CDR1 is SQVTM and CDR2 is ANQGSEA. The CDR3 is 12 residues long. Trimming cost V 4 bases and J 7 bases, with 14 bases left between them. CDR3 DNA: TGCAGCGTTGGCGACAGGACGGGGGAGCAGTACTTC. Its protein is CSVGDRTGEQYF.

The chain recombines TRBV28 with TRBJ2-7; D is possibly TRBD1 (6 bases). CDR1 is MDHEN and CDR2 is SYDVKM in the germline V gene. The V gene lost 5 bases and the J gene lost 0 bases, with 11 bases spanning the gap. The CDR3 totals 14 residues. CDR3 amino acids: CASSEQGPSYEQYF. The DNA of the CDR3 is TGTGCCAGCAGTGAACAGGGCCCCTCCTACGAGCAGTACTTC.

The V and J genes are TRBV6-5 and TRBJ1-4; no definite D call. Trimming removed 0 bases from V and 3 bases from J, with 11 bases in between. Germline lookup yields CDR1 MNHEY and CDR2 SVGAGI. The CDR3 extends over 16 amino acids. In nucleotides, the CDR3 is TGTGCCAGCAGTTACTCGAGACAATTGGCTAATGAAAAACTGTTTTTT. Its protein is CASSYSRQLANEKLFF.

In its sample, this clone was seen a few times. The genes are TRBV4-3 and TRBJ1-5; D perhaps matches TRBD1 (6 bases). The length of the CDR3 is 14 residues. Trimming took off 0 bases at V and 9 bases at J, with 12 bases between the two ends. Looked up from germline, CDR1 is LGHNA and CDR2 is YSLEER. The CDR3 loop reads CASSQDGGAGPQHF. DNA of the CDR3: TGCGCCAGCAGCCAAGATGGGGGGGCTGGGCCCCAGCATTTT.

The chain recombines TRBV6-6 with TRBJ2-5, with 7 nucleotides matching TRBD2. The J call is doubtful: the DNA matches TRBJ2-7 better. Germline assignment: CDR1 MNHNY and CDR2 SVGAGI (reference sequence). CDR3 size: 16 residues. CDR3 region: CASSSGGGRDSYEQYF. For the CDR3, the DNA is TGTGCCAGCAGCTCGGGAGGAGGCAGGGACTCCTACGAGCAGTACTTC.

V usage is TRBV28 and J usage is TRBJ1-5, with TRBD1 matching 7 bases. CDR3 size: 16 residues. Germline V gene data show CDR1 as MDHEN and CDR2 as SYDVKM. V was clipped by 5 bases and J by 2 bases; unmatched bases: 9. The DNA of the CDR3 is TGTGCCAGCAGTGACCACGACAGGGTCGGCAATCAGCCCCAGCATTTT. Protein: CASSDHDRVGNQPQHF.

The chain uses TRBV29-1 and TRBJ2-5, with D uncertain. The DNA end lines up better with TRBJ2-7; the J call may be wrong. Germline values: CDR1 SQVTM, CDR2 ANQGSEA. The CDR3 runs 14 residues. The CDR3 DNA sequence: TGCAGCGTTGAATGGGCAGAGAGCTCCTACGAGCAGTACTTC. Protein: CSVEWAESSYEQYF.

The chain couples TRBV9 to TRBJ2-2, with a possible D match to TRBD1 (6 bases). This CDR3 has 15 amino acids. V shed 4 bases and J shed 4 bases, with 14 bases lying between them. Germline V lookup: CDR1 SGDLS, CDR2 YYNGEE. The CDR3 region has the DNA TGTGCCAGCAGCCCCCACCAGGGGCGCACCGGGGAGCTGTTTTTT. It specifies CASSPHQGRTGELFF.

A word on this clone: The DNA is left out, because the CDR3 cannot be placed on it with certainty; the CDR3 is given as TCRdb lists it. V usage is TRBV27 and J usage is TRBJ1-2; no check of the table's D call, TRBD1, against the DNA was made. CDR1 MNHEY and CDR2 SMNVEV come from the germline V gene (reference sequence). The length of the CDR3 is 16 amino acids, counting both ends. CDR3 protein: CASSSSPPGGNYGYTF.

As regards this clone: An end of the junction differs from the germline gene, which may be a read error. J is TRBJ2-3 and V is TRBV4-1; 8 bases agree with TRBD1. This CDR3 contains 16 residues. Germline CDR1 and CDR2: MGHRA and YSYEKL. CDR3 nucleotides: TGCGCCAGCAGCCAGGCGTCCAGGGGGCGGACAGGTACGCAGTATTTT. It encodes CASSQASRGRTGTQYF.

In its sample, this clone was seen once. The chain couples TRBV11-3 to TRBJ2-3, with D possibly matching TRBD1 (5 bases). V shed 3 bases and J shed 2 bases, with 12 bases lying between them. Per the germline V gene, CDR1 is SGHNT and CDR2 is YENEEA. The CDR3 covers 15 residues. The DNA for the CDR3 is TGTGCCAGCAGCTTCCAGGGTACGATCACAGATACGCAGTATTTT. It specifies CASSFQGTITDTQYF.

The rearrangement joins TRBV4-1 to TRBJ2-1; 11 nucleotides line up with TRBD2. Germline loops: CDR1 MGHRA, CDR2 YSYEKL. The CDR3 is 17 residues long. The trim removed 6 bases at V and 0 bases at J, leaving 7 bases unmatched. This CDR3 reads CASRRGLAGSSYNEQFF. CDR3 DNA sequence: TGCGCCAGCAGACGCGGACTAGCGGGTTCCTCCTACAATGAGCAGTTCTTC.

This clone was seen a few times. The rearrangement links TRBV6-1 to TRBJ1-2, with a tentative D call TRBD1 (6 bases). Trimming removed 0 bases from V and 4 bases from J, with 12 bases in between. The CDR3 covers 15 residues. Germline CDR1 reads MNHNS; CDR2 reads SASEGT. CDR3 sequence: CASSEASGGAYGYTF. The CDR3 coding sequence is TGTGCCAGCAGTGAAGCTAGTGGGGGCGCCTATGGCTACACCTTC.

This clone was detected only once. V usage is TRBV2 and J usage is TRBJ2-3; 13 nucleotides align to TRBD2. The CDR3 is 19 residues long. Trimming took 7 bases from V and 2 from J; bases not matched to a gene: 15. CDR1 SNHLY and CDR2 FYNNEI come from the germline V gene. The CDR3 DNA is TGTGCCAGCACAAGCGCAGGGGCCGGACTAGCGGGAGACACAGATACGCAGTATTTT. Protein: CASTSAGAGLAGDTDTQYF.

This chain joins TRBV29-1 and TRBJ1-1; the D is unclear. The CDR3 covers 11 residues. CDR1 and CDR2 from the germline V gene are SQVTM and ANQGSEA. The V end lost 6 bases, the J end lost 10 bases, and 15 bases lay between the germline ends. CDR3 sequence: CSVGDREGAFF. CDR3 nucleotides: TGCAGCGTCGGCGACCGTGAGGGAGCTTTCTTT.

The CDR3 DNA is TGTGCCAGCAGCCCAGCAGGGTCAGGTAGCGAGCAGTACTTC. This encodes CASSPAGSGSEQYF. This chain links TRBV7-3 with TRBJ2-7; D possibly corresponds to TRBD1 (5 bases). Trimming stripped 5 bases from V and 6 bases from J, with 17 bases between. This CDR3 is 14 amino acids long. Germline V lookup: CDR1 SGHTA, CDR2 FQGTGA. The full variable domain, with the rest looked up from reference TRBV7-3 and TRBJ2-7, is GAGVSQTPSNKVTEKGKYVELRCDPISGHTALYWYRQSLGQGPEFLIYFQGTGAADDSGLPNDRFFAVRPEGSVSTLKIQRTERGDSAVYLCASSPAGSGSEQYFGPGTRLTVT.

This clone turned up a few times. The chain uses TRBV7-9 and TRBJ1-1, with 7 bases aligning to TRBD1. The CDR3 is 16 amino acids. Trimming removed 5 bases from V and 0 bases from J; junction bases left unmatched: 9. Germline CDR1 and CDR2: SEHNR and FQNEAQ (reference sequence). The CDR3 region is CASSGTGVRVNTEAFF. CDR3 bases: TGTGCCAGCAGCGGTACAGGGGTAAGGGTGAACACTGAAGCTTTCTTT.

The chain recombines TRBV5-8 with TRBJ2-7; 11 positions agree with TRBD1. J was trimmed by 2 bases and V by 4 bases; bases with no gene match: 8. This CDR3 region has 16 residues. Per the germline V gene, CDR1 is SGHTS and CDR2 is YDEGEE. The DNA for the CDR3 is TGTGCCAGCAGCGGTGGACAGGGGGCGTACGCCTACGAGCAGTACTTC. It yields the protein CASSGGQGAYAYEQYF.